The 13 T cell receptor beta chains in this list originate from one sample, sequenced in a study of shared clonotypes between healthy human individuals. The method was immunoSEQ multiplex PCR; TCRdb's version includes in-frame clones alone and lacks a portion of them. The table has approximately 1.1 million clones, approximately 80% seen once; the top ten hold under 0.65%. Input material: memory CD4+ T cells from PBMCs. The subset: CD45RA-negative fraction. All receptors come from a man between 18 and 29 years old in good health. Some clones in this sample may be carry-over from other donors' samples.

This sequence joins TRBV6-6 and TRBJ1-1; unclear D gene. V lost 4 bases and J 11 bases, leaving 14 bases between the germline ends. The CDR3 length is 12 residues. Germline loops: CDR1 MNHNY, CDR2 SVGAGI (reference sequence). Here the CDR3 reads CASSLTGLVAFF. DNA for the CDR3: TGTGCCAGCAGTTTGACTGGACTCGTGGCTTTCTTT.

The chain employs TRBV5-1 and TRBJ1-1; 8 bases are shared with TRBD1. Germline CDR1 reads SGHRS; CDR2 reads YFSETQ. This CDR3 is 14 amino acids long. J gave up 2 bases and V 7 bases, and 7 bases lay outside the gene matches. CDR3 sequence (DNA): TGCGCCAGCCGACGGGGACAGGAAAACACTGAAGCTTTCTTT. Protein product: CASRRGQENTEAFF.

The chain links TRBV28 to TRBJ2-3; D is unclear. CDR3 length: 14 residues. Trimming left V 6 bases short and J 3 bases short, with 13 bases between. CDR1 and CDR2 from the germline V gene are MDHEN and SYDVKM. CDR3 nucleotides: TGTGCCAGCAGCCCCACCGTACTAACAGATACGCAGTATTTT. It specifies CASSPTVLTDTQYF.

The chain is built from TRBV28 and TRBJ1-2; D uncertain. This CDR3 spans 12 amino acids. Per the germline V gene, CDR1 is MDHEN and CDR2 is SYDVKM. The V gene lost 6 bases and the J gene lost 4 bases, with 9 bases spanning the gap. Written as DNA, the CDR3 is TGTGCCAGCAGCGGGGTTGGCTATGGCTACACCTTC. Translating it yields CASSGVGYGYTF.

The V call is TRBV7-2, the J call TRBJ2-7, with D possibly matching TRBD2 (7 bases). V gave up 5 bases and J gave up 0 bases, with 14 bases separating them. The germline gives CDR1 SGHTA, CDR2 FQGNSA. The CDR3 consists of 15 residues. For the CDR3, the DNA is TGTGCCAGCAGCGGTGGGGGGGCCCGCTCCTACGAGCAGTACTTC. It yields the protein CASSGGGARSYEQYF. The full variable domain, with the rest looked up from reference TRBV7-2 and TRBJ2-7, is GAGVSQSPSNKVTEKGKDVELRCDPISGHTALYWYRQSLGQGLEFLIYFQGNSAPDKSGLPSDRFSAERTGGSVSTLTIQRTQQEDSAVYLCASSGGGARSYEQYFGPGTRLTVT.

As for this clone: The same CDR3 arises from other DNA sequences in this sample as well. The rearrangement uses TRBV9 and TRBJ1-4; no definite D call. V lost 4 bases to trimming and J lost 0 bases, with 7 bases between them. The CDR3 consists of 14 residues. The germline gives CDR1 SGDLS, CDR2 YYNGEE. The CDR3 nucleotides read TGTGCCAGCAGCTTTGGGGCAACTAATGAAAAACTGTTTTTT. It is translated as CASSFGATNEKLFF.

This CDR3 reads CASSREAGDTQYF. In DNA form, the CDR3 reads TGCGCCAGCAGCCGGGAGGCGGGAGATACGCAGTATTTT. The chain links TRBV5-1 to TRBJ2-3; 7 nucleotides agree with TRBD2. The germline V gene encodes CDR1 SGHRS and CDR2 YFSETQ. V was pared by 4 bases and J by 5 bases, with 4 bases of the junction left unmatched. This CDR3 is 13 amino acids long.

The count of this clone is one. The chain couples TRBV5-1 to TRBJ2-7, with 10 nucleotides matching TRBD2. Germline trimming cut 2 bases from V and 2 bases from J; bases unmatched to any gene: 4. The CDR3 contains 15 residues. Per germline, CDR1 SGHRS and CDR2 YFSETQ. The CDR3 DNA reads as TGCGCCAGCAGCTTAACTAGCGGGAATGCCTACGAGCAGTACTTC. Its protein product is CASSLTSGNAYEQYF.

This clone was seen at least ten times. DNA for the CDR3: TGTGCCAGCAGCGTAGGCAGAGGGAGCTCCTACAATGAGCAGTTCTTC. Protein: CASSVGRGSSYNEQFF. The V call is TRBV9, the J call TRBJ2-1; D is perhaps TRBD2 (5 bases). CDR3 length: 16 residues. V lost 0 bases and J 0 bases, leaving 10 bases between the germline ends. Germline V gene sequence: CDR1 SGDLS, CDR2 YYNGEE. The full variable domain, its missing parts supplied by reference TRBV9 and TRBJ2-1, is DSGVTQTPKHLITATGQRVTLRCSPRSGDLSVYWYQQSLDQGLQFLIQYYNGEERAKGNILERFSAQQFPDLHSELNLSSLELGDSALYFCASSVGRGSSYNEQFFGPGTRLTVL.

The chain couples TRBV12-5 to TRBJ1-1; 7 bases fit TRBD1. The CDR3 extends over 13 amino acids. The V and J ends lost 1 base and 5 bases, in that order; junction bases with no gene match: 1. The germline CDR1 and CDR2 sequences are LGHNT and FRNRAP. The CDR3 reads CASGLAGGTEAFF. Written as DNA, the CDR3 is TGTGCTAGTGGTTTGGCAGGGGGAACTGAAGCTTTCTTT.

The rearrangement joins TRBV6-1 to TRBJ1-1, with 7 positions matching TRBD1. Trimming removed 1 base from V and 9 bases from J; junction bases left unmatched: 8. CDR1 and CDR2 from the germline V gene are MNHNS and SASEGT. The CDR3 sequence is 14 residues long. CDR3 sequence (DNA): TGTGCCAGCAGTGAAGTGGGACAGCCGCTAAAAGCTTTCTTT. It specifies CASSEVGQPLKAFF.

This clone was counted between two and nine times. The chain joins TRBV5-1 to TRBJ2-3; 7 bases align to TRBD2. The germline gives CDR1 SGHRS, CDR2 YFSETQ. With V trimmed by 4 bases and J by 2 bases, 10 bases remained unmatched. This CDR3 has 16 amino acids. This CDR3 reads CASSLGFSGDTDTQYF. The CDR3 nucleotides are TGCGCCAGCAGCCTGGGGTTCAGCGGGGACACAGATACGCAGTATTTT. Full variable domain (rest looked up from reference TRBV5-1 and TRBJ2-3): KAGVTQTPRYLIKTRGQQVTLSCSPISGHRSVSWYQQTPGQGLQFLFEYFSETQRNKGNFPGRFSGRQFSNSRSEMNVSTLELGDSALYLCASSLGFSGDTDTQYFGPGTRLTVL.

In its sample, this clone was seen once. Here the CDR3 DNA reads TGTGCCAGCAGCCTTACGCATGAGCAGTTCTTC. It encodes CASSLTHEQFF. This chain links TRBV7-2 with TRBJ2-1, with no clear D. V was pared by 5 bases and J by 8 bases, with 7 bases between. Looked up from germline, CDR1 is SGHTA and CDR2 is FQGNSA. The CDR3 sequence is 11 residues long.